This TCR beta chain was profiled in a study of CD8 T cells in Susac syndrome. Findings and limits, study-wide: The relatively small number of individuals in the TCR sequencing and HLA analysis was acknowledged by the study.

RNA was extracted with the RNeasy kit, and a quantity of about 0.45 to 1 ug was reverse transcribed using random hexamers. A multiplex approach, immunoSEQ multiplex PCR, amplified TCR beta CDR3 across 54 Vbeta and 13 Jbeta. Each CDR3 protein gets one entry after TCRdb re-called the immunoSEQ multiplex PCR reads with MiXCR. Of approximately 230,000 distinct CDR3 sequences in the sample, roughly 93% are singletons; the top ten hold about 0.071%. High-throughput TCR beta sequencing covered peripheral CD8+ and CD4+ T cells. As for this clonotype: What it binds is not known.

The CDR3 contains 14 residues. Germline CDR1 is SGHRS and CDR2 is YFSETQ. V gave up 0 bases and J gave up 4 bases, with 10 bases separating them. Source material: CD4+ T cells from PBMCs. This clonotype was obtained from a human donor with multiple sclerosis. The chain couples TRBV5-1 to TRBJ1-2, with D perhaps matching TRBD1 (5 bases). The CDR3 sequence: CASSLGTRGYGYTF. CDR3 in DNA: TGCGCCAGCAGCTTGGGGACACGAGGCTATGGCTACACCTTC.